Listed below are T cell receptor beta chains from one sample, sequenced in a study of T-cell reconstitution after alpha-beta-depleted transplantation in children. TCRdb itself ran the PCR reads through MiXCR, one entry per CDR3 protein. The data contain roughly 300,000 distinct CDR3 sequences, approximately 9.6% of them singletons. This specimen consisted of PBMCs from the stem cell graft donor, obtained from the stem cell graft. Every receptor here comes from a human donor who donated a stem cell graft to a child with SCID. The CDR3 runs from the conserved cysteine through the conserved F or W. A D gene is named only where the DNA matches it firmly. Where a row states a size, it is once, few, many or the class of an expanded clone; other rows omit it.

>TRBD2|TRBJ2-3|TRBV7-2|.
CASSFLAGIDTQYF
TGTGCCAGCAGCTTCCTAGCGGGGATAGATACGCAGTATTTT
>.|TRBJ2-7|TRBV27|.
CASSPGGPNYEQYF
TGTGCCAGCAGTCCCGGGGGGCCTAACTACGAGCAGTACTTC
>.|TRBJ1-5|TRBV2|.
CASSEDSGQPQHF
TGTGCCAGCAGTGAAGACTCGGGTCAGCCCCAGCATTTT
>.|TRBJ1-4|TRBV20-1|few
CSASVVLGSNEKLFF
TGCAGTGCTAGTGTGGTCCTTGGGTCCAATGAAAAACTGTTTTTT
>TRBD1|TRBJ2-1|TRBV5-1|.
CASSFDQGANEQFF
TGCGCCAGCAGCTTCGATCAGGGGGCCAATGAGCAGTTCTTC
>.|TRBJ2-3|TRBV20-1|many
CSADDRKAVRSDTQYF
TGCAGTGCGGATGACAGGAAAGCAGTAAGGTCAGATACGCAGTATTTT
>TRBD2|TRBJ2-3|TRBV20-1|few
CSAGGGAVDTQYF
TGCAGTGCAGGCGGGGGGGCGGTAGATACGCAGTATTTT
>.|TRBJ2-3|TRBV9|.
CASSVEPRGSTDTQYF
TGTGCCAGCAGCGTAGAGCCGAGGGGGAGCACAGATACGCAGTATTTT
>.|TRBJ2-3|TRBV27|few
CASSSTLDTQYF
TGTGCCAGCAGTTCGACCTTGGATACGCAGTATTTT
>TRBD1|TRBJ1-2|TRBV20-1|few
CSARGDRQNYGYTF
TGCAGTGCTAGAGGGGACAGACAAAACTATGGCTACACCTTC
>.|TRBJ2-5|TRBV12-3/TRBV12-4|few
CASSFSEGRAQETQYF
TGTGCCAGCAGTTTCAGTGAGGGTAGGGCACAAGAGACCCAGTACTTC
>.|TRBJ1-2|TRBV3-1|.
CASSQVGRTYGYTF
TGTGCCAGCAGCCAGGTGGGGAGGACCTATGGCTACACCTTC
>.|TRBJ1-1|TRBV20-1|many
CSASGPSTEAFF
TGCAGTGCTAGCGGCCCTAGCACTGAAGCTTTCTTT
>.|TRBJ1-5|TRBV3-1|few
CASSQGGKGNQPQHF
TGTGCCAGCAGCCAGGGAGGAAAGGGCAATCAGCCCCAGCATTTT
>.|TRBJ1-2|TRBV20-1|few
CSAGRGDYGYTF
TGCAGTGCTGGAAGGGGCGACTATGGCTACACCTTC
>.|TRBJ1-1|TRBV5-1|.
CASSVDRRGTEAFF
TGCGCCAGCAGCGTCGACAGGCGGGGAACTGAAGCTTTCTTT
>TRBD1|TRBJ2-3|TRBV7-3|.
CASSPQTGSPDTQYF
TGTGCCAGCAGCCCCCAGACAGGGAGTCCAGATACGCAGTATTTT
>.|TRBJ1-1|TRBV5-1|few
CASSLEGRSDTEAFF
TGCGCCAGCAGCTTGGAAGGAAGGTCGGACACTGAAGCTTTCTTT
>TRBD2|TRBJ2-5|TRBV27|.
CASSLGGGRQETQYF
TGTGCCAGCAGTTTAGGCGGGGGGCGTCAAGAGACCCAGTACTTC
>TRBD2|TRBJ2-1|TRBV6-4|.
CASKRGRVGGTLAYNEQFF
TGTGCCAGCAAACGGGGTAGGGTGGGGGGGACCCTAGCCTACAATGAGCAGTTCTTC
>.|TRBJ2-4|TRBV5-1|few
CASSLAVRSQEPNIQYF
TGCGCCAGCAGCTTGGCTGTTAGGTCGCAAGAGCCAAACATTCAGTACTTC
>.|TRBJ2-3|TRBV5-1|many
CASSLRQGTDTQYF
TGCGCCAGCAGCCTAAGACAGGGCACAGATACGCAGTATTTT
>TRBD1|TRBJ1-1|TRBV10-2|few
CAGMDRRANEAFF
TGCGCCGGAATGGACAGGAGGGCCAATGAAGCTTTCTTT
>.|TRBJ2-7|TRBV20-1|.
CSASHRVGISSYEQYF
TGCAGTGCTAGCCACCGGGTGGGGATTAGCTCCTACGAGCAGTACTTC
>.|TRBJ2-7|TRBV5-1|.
CASSLVVPWEQYF
TGCGCCAGCAGCTTGGTGGTGCCCTGGGAGCAGTACTTC
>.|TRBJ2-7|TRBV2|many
CASREGGLPYEQYF
TGTGCCAGCAGGGAGGGGGGGCTCCCCTACGAGCAGTACTTC
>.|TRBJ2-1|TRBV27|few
CASRQGSSYNEQFF
TGTGCCAGCCGTCAGGGAAGCTCCTACAATGAGCAGTTCTTC
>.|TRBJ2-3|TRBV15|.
CATSNGGLSTDTQYF
TGTGCCACCAGCAATGGGGGCCTCAGCACAGATACGCAGTATTTT
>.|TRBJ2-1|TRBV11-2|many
CASSLDPQGNFPNEQFF
TGTGCCAGCAGCTTAGATCCCCAGGGGAACTTCCCCAATGAGCAGTTCTTC
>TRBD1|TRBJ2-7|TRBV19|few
CASSTPKTGGNEQYF
TGTGCCAGTAGTACCCCGAAGACAGGGGGTAACGAGCAGTACTTC
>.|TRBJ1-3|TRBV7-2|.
CASSFPTGGNTIYF
TGTGCCAGCAGCTTCCCGACAGGCGGAAACACCATATATTTT
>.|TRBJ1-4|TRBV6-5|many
CASRHQDSLGEKLFF
TGTGCCAGCAGGCACCAGGACAGCCTTGGGGAAAAACTGTTTTTT
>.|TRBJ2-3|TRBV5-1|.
CASSLGRISTDTQYF
TGCGCCAGCAGCTTAGGACGGATCAGCACAGATACGCAGTATTTT
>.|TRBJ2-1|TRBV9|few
CASSVDVAVYNEQFF
TGTGCCAGCAGCGTAGATGTAGCCGTCTACAATGAGCAGTTCTTC
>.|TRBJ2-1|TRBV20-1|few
CSASLWGVTPEQFF
TGCAGTGCTAGTCTCTGGGGAGTGACCCCCGAGCAGTTCTTC
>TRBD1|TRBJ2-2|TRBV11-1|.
CASSLRGQGPTGELFF
TGTGCCAGCAGCTTAAGAGGACAGGGACCCACCGGGGAGCTGTTTTTT
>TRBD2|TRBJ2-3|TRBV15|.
CATSRGSGGDSTQYF
TGTGCCACCAGCAGAGGTAGCGGGGGGGATTCTACGCAGTATTTT
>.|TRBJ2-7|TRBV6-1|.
CASSEALRGQYF
TGTGCCAGCAGTGAAGCGTTGAGGGGGCAGTACTTC
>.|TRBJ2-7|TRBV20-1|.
CSARAANEQYF
TGCAGTGCTAGGGCCGCGAACGAGCAGTACTTC
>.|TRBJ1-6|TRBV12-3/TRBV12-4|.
CASSVGSPYNSPLHF
TGTGCCAGCAGTGTGGGCTCGCCTTATAATTCACCCCTCCACTTT
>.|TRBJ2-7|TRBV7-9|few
CASTLTGEQYF
TGTGCCAGCACCTTGACCGGCGAGCAGTACTTC
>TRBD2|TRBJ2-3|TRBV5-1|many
CASSLAGRSTDTQYF
TGTGCCAGCAGCTTAGCGGGGAGAAGCACAGATACGCAGTATTTT
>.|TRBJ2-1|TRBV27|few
CASSPAGGEQFF
TGTGCCAGCAGTCCGGCGGGTGGTGAGCAGTTCTTC
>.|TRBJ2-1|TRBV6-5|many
CASSYRRQDDEQFF
TGTGCCAGCAGTTATCGTCGGCAGGACGATGAGCAGTTCTTC
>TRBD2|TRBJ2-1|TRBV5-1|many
CASVTGGPGNEQFF
TGCGCCAGCGTAACGGGGGGGCCAGGCAATGAGCAGTTCTTC
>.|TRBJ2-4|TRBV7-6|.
CASSPDELQNIQYF
TGTGCCAGCAGCCCGGACGAGCTTCAAAACATTCAGTACTTC
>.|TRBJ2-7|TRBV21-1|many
CASIDRGIFHEQYF
TGTGCCAGCATAGACAGAGGGATTTTCCACGAGCAGTACTTC
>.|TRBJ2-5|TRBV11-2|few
CASSLGLIGETQYF
TGTGCCAGCAGCTTAGGACTTATTGGAGAGACCCAGTACTTC
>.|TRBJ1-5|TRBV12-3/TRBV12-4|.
CASSSPGGSEKPQHF
TGTGCCAGCAGTTCCCCGGGGGGGTCCGAGAAGCCCCAGCATTTT
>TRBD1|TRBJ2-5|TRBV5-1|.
CASSPDRVLATQYF
TGCGCCAGCAGCCCCGACAGGGTTTTGGCGACCCAGTACTTC
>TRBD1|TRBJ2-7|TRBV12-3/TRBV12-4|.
CASSLNRDRGYEQYF
TGTGCCAGCAGTTTAAACCGGGACAGGGGCTACGAGCAGTACTTC
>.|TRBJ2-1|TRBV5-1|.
CASKAGDEQFF
TGCGCCAGCAAGGCCGGGGATGAGCAGTTCTTC
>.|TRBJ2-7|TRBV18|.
CASSPRQDSYEQYF
TGTGCCAGCTCACCCCGACAGGACTCCTACGAGCAGTACTTC
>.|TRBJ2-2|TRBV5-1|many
CASSLPPGNTGELFF
TGCGCCAGCAGCTTGCCTCCAGGGAACACCGGGGAGCTGTTTTTT
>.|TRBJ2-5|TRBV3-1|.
CASSQPETGGLETQYF
TGTGCCAGCAGCCAACCCGAGACTGGAGGACTGGAGACCCAGTACTTC
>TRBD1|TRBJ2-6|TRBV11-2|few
CASSPPGTGSISGANVLTF
TGTGCCAGCAGCCCCCCAGGGACAGGGTCTATTTCTGGGGCCAACGTCCTGACTTTC
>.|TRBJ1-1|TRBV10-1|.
CASRQAMNTEAFF
TGCGCCAGCCGACAGGCTATGAACACTGAAGCTTTCTTT
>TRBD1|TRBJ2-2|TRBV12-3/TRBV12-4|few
CASTKQSGGLNTGELFF
TGTGCCAGCACCAAGCAATCAGGGGGTTTGAACACCGGGGAGCTGTTTTTT